This T cell receptor beta chain originates from a study of T-cell reconstitution after alpha-beta-depleted transplantation in children. Findings and caveats of the study: The study traced high day-60 TCRbeta diversity in some patients to surviving recipient T cells and thymic progenitors. Counts and diversity of T cells one year after transplant came mostly from newly produced T cells. Alpha-beta T cells present about two months after transplant were reported to originate from several hundred expanded graft clones.

The CDR3 loop spans 17 amino acids. Germline V gene sequence: CDR1 MNHNS, CDR2 SASEGT. Preparation of the TCRbeta library was carried out with unique molecular identifiers. TCRdb analysed the PCR reads with MiXCR anew, one entry per CDR3 protein. The data hold approximately 120,000 distinct CDR3 sequences, with around 9.8% observed a single time. About this clonotype itself: What it recognizes is unknown. Compared with germline, one end of the junction differs, possibly owing to a read error.

The V and J genes are TRBV6-1 and TRBJ1-4; 10 bases line up with TRBD1. The source was PBMCs, mostly from graft donor cells, collected 180 days after TCRalphabeta/CD19-depleted stem cell transplant. This receptor was taken from a girl less than two years old who had a stem cell transplant for combined immunodeficiency, so the T cells may come from the graft donor. CDR3 protein: CASSPGTGALNNEQLFF. DNA of the CDR3: TGTGCCAGCAGCCCCGGGACAGGGGCCCTCAATAATGAACAACTGTTTTTT.